These 21 T cell receptor beta chains were sequenced from one sample in a study of post-analysis software for immune sequencing data. Study findings and constraints: The study found TRBV5-6, TRBV5-1 and TRBV20-1 among 4 or 5 TRBV segments more frequent in patients than controls.

Antigen specificity for these receptors is unknown. Prepared libraries of TCR beta cDNA carried unique molecular identifiers. TCRdb re-called the PCR reads with MiXCR, one entry per CDR3 protein. The repertoire holds approximately 770,000 distinct CDR3 sequences, with about 45% as singletons. The sequencing sample was made of blood. Receptor source: a girl between 5 and 17 years old with multiple sclerosis.

The chain has TRBV5-1 and TRBJ2-1; possibly TRBD2 for D (6 bases). Germline V lookup: CDR1 SGHRS, CDR2 YFSETQ. The CDR3 contains 15 residues. Trimming shortened V by 5 bases and J by 5 bases, and 17 bases separated the two germline ends. CDR3 region: CASSVRASADNEQFF. The DNA of the CDR3 is TGCGCCAGCAGTGTTAGGGCTAGCGCCGACAATGAGCAGTTCTTC.

The chain carries TRBV20-1 and TRBJ2-7; 7 bases line up with TRBD2. This CDR3 comprises 15 residues. J lost 3 bases, V lost 5 bases, and 13 bases had no gene match. CDR1 and CDR2 (germline): DFQATT, SNEGSKA (reference sequence). The CDR3 spells CSALHPSGGDYEQYF. The CDR3 nucleotides read TGCAGTGCTCTCCATCCTAGCGGAGGGGACTACGAGCAGTACTTC.

This chain uses TRBV20-1 with TRBJ2-1, with 9 bases lining up with TRBD2. The CDR3 has 16 amino acids. CDR1 and CDR2 from the germline V gene are DFQATT and SNEGSKA (reference sequence). With 5 bases clipped from V and 8 bases from J, the junction kept 16 bases outside the gene matches. The DNA for the CDR3 is TGCAGTGCTTTCCCGGGGACTAGCTTTTCGATGGATGAGCAGTTCTTC. This codes for CSAFPGTSFSMDEQFF.

CDR3 coding DNA: TGTGCCATCAGTGTGAAGGATAACACTGAAGCTTTCTTT. It yields the protein CAISVKDNTEAFF. J is TRBJ1-1 and V is TRBV10-3; D gene unclear. The germline V gene has CDR1 ENHRY and CDR2 SYGVKD. V lost 4 bases to trimming and J lost 2 bases, with 8 bases between them. This CDR3 contains 13 residues.

A few counts support this clonotype. The rearrangement uses TRBV7-9 and TRBJ2-5; 9 bases fit TRBD1. The germline V gene encodes CDR1 SEHNR and CDR2 FQNEAQ (reference sequence). CDR3 size: 14 residues. V dropped 4 bases and J dropped 9; count of bases not matched to a gene: 9. CDR3 amino acids: CASSSTGGVGSQYF. The CDR3 coding sequence is TGTGCCAGCAGCTCTACAGGGGGCGTTGGGTCCCAGTACTTC.

This clonotype was recorded once. This chain links TRBV7-9 with TRBJ2-3, with D possibly being TRBD1 or TRBD2 (5 bases each). V gave up 4 bases and J gave up 1 base, with 15 bases separating them. Germline V gene sequence: CDR1 SEHNR, CDR2 FQNEAQ (reference sequence). CDR3 length: 16 residues. DNA for the CDR3: TGTGCCAGCAGCTCCAGAGGAAGGGGAGGCACAGATACGCAGTATTTT. This codes for CASSSRGRGGTDTQYF. The variable domain in full, completed from reference TRBV7-9 and TRBJ2-3, reads DTGVSQNPRHKITKRGQNVTFRCDPISEHNRLYWYRQTLGQGPEFLTYFQNEAQLEKSRLLSDRFSAERPKGSFSTLEIQRTEQGDSAMYLCASSSRGRGGTDTQYFGPGTRLTVL.

This clonotype was detected a few times. This rearrangement joins TRBV20-1 to TRBJ2-3, with 9 bases matching TRBD1. The germline V gene encodes CDR1 DFQATT and CDR2 SNEGSKA (reference sequence). With 5 bases clipped from V and 3 bases from J, the junction kept 9 bases outside the gene matches. This CDR3 spans 15 amino acids. The CDR3, as DNA: TGCAGTGCTGGAATGGACAGGGGCCAAACAGATACGCAGTATTTT. It codes for CSAGMDRGQTDTQYF.

This chain links TRBV10-3 with TRBJ2-5, with 9 positions matching TRBD2. The DNA end is more similar to TRBJ2-7, so the J call may be wrong. The germline V gene encodes CDR1 ENHRY and CDR2 SYGVKD. CDR3 size: 15 residues. The CDR3 DNA reads TGTGCCATCGGAAATGGGAGGCTAGCGGGATACGAGCAGTACTTC. Protein: CAIGNGRLAGYEQYF.

The J gene is TRBJ1-5, the V gene TRBV15; the match to TRBD1 covers 9 bases. Trimming at V came to 1 base and at J to 2 bases, leaving 6 bases not matched to a gene. Germline V gives CDR1 LNHNV, CDR2 YYDKDF (reference sequence). The length of the CDR3 is 17 residues. CDR3 DNA sequence: TGTGCCACCAGCAGAGGTTGGGACAGGGATGGCAATCAGCCCCAGCATTTT. Its protein product is CATSRGWDRDGNQPQHF. Drawing the rest from reference TRBV15 and TRBJ1-5, the complete variable domain is DAMVIQNPRYQVTQFGKPVTLSCSQTLNHNVMYWYQQKSSQAPKLLFHYYDKDFNNEADTPDNFQSRRPNTSFCFLDIRSPGLGDTAMYLCATSRGWDRDGNQPQHFGDGTRLSIL.

The chain is built from TRBV20-1 and TRBJ2-1; 12 bases are a match to TRBD2. The V gene's germline CDR1 is DFQATT and CDR2 SNEGSKA (reference sequence). With 0 bases clipped from V and 6 bases from J, the junction kept 9 bases outside the gene matches. CDR3 length: 17 amino acids. The CDR3 DNA follows: TGCAGTGCTAGAGATCCCCGACTAGCGGGAGAAGGCAATGAGCAGTTCTTC. Its protein product is CSARDPRLAGEGNEQFF.

The sample holds a few counts of this clonotype. The rearrangement links TRBV29-1 to TRBJ1-2; no definite D call. From germline, CDR1 is SQVTM and CDR2 ANQGSEA. The CDR3 runs 11 residues. Trimming stripped 2 bases from V and 3 bases from J, with 4 bases between. Here the CDR3 reads CSVEQDYGYTF. CDR3 in DNA: TGCAGCGTTGAACAAGACTATGGCTACACCTTC.

This clonotype was detected a few times. The rearrangement uses TRBV27 and TRBJ2-1; possibly TRBD1 or TRBD2 for D (6 bases each). CDR3 size: 14 residues. The V gene lost 6 bases and the J gene lost 4 bases, with 13 bases spanning the gap. CDR1 MNHEY and CDR2 SMNVEV come from the germline V gene (reference sequence). CDR3 loop: CASSRGTLYNEQFF. The CDR3 DNA reads as TGTGCCAGCAGCCGCGGGACACTATACAATGAGCAGTTCTTC.

The chain carries TRBV20-1 and TRBJ1-5, with D possibly matching TRBD1 (6 bases). From germline, CDR1 is DFQATT and CDR2 SNEGSKA (reference sequence). The CDR3 has 15 residues. Between the trimmed V and J ends, which lost 5 bases and 5 bases, there was a span of 19 bases. CDR3 sequence reads: CSASTLGGVDQPQHF. The CDR3 DNA is TGCAGTGCTTCAACCTTAGGGGGGGTTGATCAGCCCCAGCATTTT.

The chain uses TRBV28 and TRBJ1-2; 7 bases agree with TRBD1. This CDR3 comprises 20 residues. The V segment lost 6 bases and the J segment 6 bases; nucleotides outside the gene matches: 28. The germline V gene has CDR1 MDHEN and CDR2 SYDVKM. The CDR3 is CASSTITYRDSRIIPHGYTF. For the CDR3, the DNA is TGTGCCAGCAGCACAATCACCTATAGGGACAGTCGAATAATCCCCCATGGCTACACCTTC.

Only a few counts were recorded for this clonotype. This chain links TRBV7-6 with TRBJ1-4, with no clear D. The CDR3 is made up of 13 amino acids. Looked up from germline, CDR1 is SGHVS and CDR2 is FNYEAQ. The V end lost 5 bases, the J end lost 4 bases, and 8 bases lay between the germline ends. CDR3 in DNA: TGTGCCAGCAGCCAGCGGGTTAATGAAAAACTGTTTTTT. It specifies CASSQRVNEKLFF.

The genes are TRBV6-5 and TRBJ2-3; D unresolved. This CDR3 is 15 amino acids long. Trimming stripped 4 bases from V and 6 bases from J, with 17 bases between. Germline V gene sequence: CDR1 MNHEY, CDR2 SVGAGI. The CDR3 reads CASSLSGRPQDTQYF. The CDR3 DNA reads TGTGCCAGCAGTTTGAGTGGCAGGCCTCAGGATACGCAGTATTTT.

The CDR3 DNA follows: TGTGCCAGCTCCCGACCGGACAGCCACTCTGGGGCCAACGTCCTGACTTTC. This translates into CASSRPDSHSGANVLTF. This rearrangement joins TRBV4-2 to TRBJ2-6, with D maybe TRBD1 (6 bases). This CDR3 region has 17 residues. V lost 8 bases to trimming and J lost 0 bases, with 17 bases between them. The germline V gene encodes CDR1 LGHNA and CDR2 YNFKEQ.

The chain has TRBV4-1 and TRBJ1-5; TRBD1 matches 11 bases. The CDR3 consists of 15 residues. CDR1 MGHRA and CDR2 YSYEKL come from the germline V gene. V gave up 5 bases and J gave up 6 bases; unmatched junction bases: 6. The CDR3 spells CASSVEGQGVQPQHF. CDR3 bases: TGCGCCAGCAGCGTTGAGGGACAGGGGGTTCAGCCCCAGCATTTT.

This clonotype was recorded a few times. The chain has TRBV4-1 and TRBJ2-7, with TRBD1 matching over 9 bases. V trimming: 5 bases; J trimming: 2 bases; junction bases outside the gene matches: 4. This CDR3 comprises 14 residues. Germline CDR1 MGHRA, CDR2 YSYEKL. The CDR3 is CASSEGQGTYEQYF. The CDR3 nucleotides read TGCGCCAGCAGCGAGGGACAGGGCACCTACGAGCAGTACTTC.

The CDR3 DNA follows: TGTGCCAGCAGCTTAGTAGACCGCGCCCCAGCCAAAAACATTCAGTACTTC. This gives the protein CASSLVDRAPAKNIQYF. V gene TRBV7-9 combines with J gene TRBJ2-4, with no clear D. The germline CDR1 and CDR2 sequences are SEHNR and FQNEAQ (reference sequence). Trimming took 1 base from V and 0 from J, leaving 13 bases between them. The CDR3 runs to 17 residues. The entire variable domain, with the rest obtained from reference TRBV7-9 and TRBJ2-4, is as follows: DTGVSQNPRHKITKRGQNVTFRCDPISEHNRLYWYRQTLGQGPEFLTYFQNEAQLEKSRLLSDRFSAERPKGSFSTLEIQRTEQGDSAMYLCASSLVDRAPAKNIQYFGAGTRLSVL.

This clonotype appeared a single time. The chain employs TRBV6-1 and TRBJ2-7; the D gene could be TRBD1 or TRBD2 (7 bases each). Germline V CDR1 and CDR2: MNHNS, SASEGT. The CDR3 consists of 13 residues. The V and J ends lost 10 bases and 5 bases respectively, with 18 bases between them. Here the CDR3 DNA reads TGTGCCACCGGACGACAGGGAGGGAACGAGCAGTACTTC. It codes for CATGRQGGNEQYF.